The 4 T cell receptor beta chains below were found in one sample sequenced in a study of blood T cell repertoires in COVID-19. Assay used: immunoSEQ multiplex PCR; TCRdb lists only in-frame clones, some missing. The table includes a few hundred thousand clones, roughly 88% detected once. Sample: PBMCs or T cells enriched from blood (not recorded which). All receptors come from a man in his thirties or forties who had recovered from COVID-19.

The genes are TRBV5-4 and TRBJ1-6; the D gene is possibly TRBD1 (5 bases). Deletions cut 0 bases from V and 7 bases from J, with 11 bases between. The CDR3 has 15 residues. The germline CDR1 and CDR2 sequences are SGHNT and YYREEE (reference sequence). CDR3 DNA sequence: TGTGCCAGCAGCTTGGATTGGGGCGCGAATTCACCCCTCCACTTT. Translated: CASSLDWGANSPLHF. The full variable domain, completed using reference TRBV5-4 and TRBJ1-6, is ETGVTQSPTHLIKTRGQQVTLRCSSQSGHNTVSWYQQALGQGPQFIFQYYREEENGRGNFPPRFSGLQFPNYSSELNVNALELDDSALYLCASSLDWGANSPLHFGNGTRLTVT.

CDR3 residues: CASSSPGHQPQHF. In nucleotides, the CDR3 is TGTGCCAGTAGTTCCCCAGGCCATCAGCCCCAGCATTTT. The rearrangement joins TRBV19 to TRBJ1-5, with no clear D. V shed 5 bases and J shed 5 bases, with 10 bases lying between them. The CDR3 length is 13 residues. Germline CDR1 is LNHDA and CDR2 is SQIVND (reference sequence).

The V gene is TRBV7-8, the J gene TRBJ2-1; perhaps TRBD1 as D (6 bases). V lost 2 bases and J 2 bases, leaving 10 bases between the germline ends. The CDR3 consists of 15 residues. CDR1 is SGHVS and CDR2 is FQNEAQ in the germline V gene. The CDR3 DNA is TGTGCCAGCAGCTTAAGTGGGGGCGCCTACAATGAGCAGTTCTTC. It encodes CASSLSGGAYNEQFF.

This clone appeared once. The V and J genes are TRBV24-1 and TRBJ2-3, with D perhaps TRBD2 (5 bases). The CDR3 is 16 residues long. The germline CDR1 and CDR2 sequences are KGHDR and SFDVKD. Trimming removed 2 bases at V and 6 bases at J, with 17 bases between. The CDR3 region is CATSDSDSGNRDTQYF. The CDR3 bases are TGTGCCACCAGTGATTCCGACTCCGGGAATAGGGATACGCAGTATTTT.